This is a list of T cell receptor beta chains from one sample in a study of cytomegalovirus exposure and HLA in healthy donors. Sequenced by immunoSEQ multiplex PCR; TCRdb stores in-frame clones only, minus some. In the table there are under 200,000 clones, around 80% of which are singletons. Sequencing was done on a sample of PBMCs. These receptors were collected from a woman in her 30s in good health and CMV-seropositive. The conserved cysteine and the conserved F or W are not part of the CDR3 here.

V gene: TRBV15; CDR3 protein: ATSRDVGREAKTQY
V gene: TRBV5-1; CDR3 protein: ASSLDRVGTEAF
V gene: TRBV13; CDR3 protein: ASSFGSSTDTQY
V gene: TRBV5-1; CDR3 protein: ASSLALTSQETQY
V gene: TRBV27; CDR3 protein: ASSPRTGLEAF
V gene: TRBV6-6; CDR3 protein: ASSYSETGYT
V gene: TRBV11-2; CDR3 protein: ASSWTGGDYGYT
V gene: TRBV7-3; CDR3 protein: ASSPTGGDTEAF
V gene: TRBV18; CDR3 protein: ASSIGGVMNTEAF
V gene: TRBV9; CDR3 protein: ASSVVQGNNEKLF
V gene: TRBV6-1; CDR3 protein: ASSESQGVNYGYT
V gene: TRBV27; CDR3 protein: AVRLWTSGGAGTGELF
V gene: TRBV19; CDR3 protein: ASSLRGSSTDTQY
V gene: TRBV7-6; CDR3 protein: ASSLDVTALSSYNSPLH
V gene: TRBV7-2; CDR3 protein: ASSLDRGPDEQY
V gene: TRBV6-1; CDR3 protein: ASSSREGSPLH
V gene: TRBV9; CDR3 protein: ASSGTGTQETQY
V gene: TRBV29-1; CDR3 protein: SALGQGNEKLF
V gene: TRBV5-4; CDR3 protein: DSRLERGNTIY
V gene: TRBV11-2; CDR3 protein: ASSPISGGLNSPLH
V gene: TRBV18; CDR3 protein: ASSPPVGASNTGELF
V gene: TRBV11-2; CDR3 protein: ASSQGGAFRTGELF
V gene: TRBV9; CDR3 protein: ASSVRREGLGETQY
V gene: TRBV20-1; CDR3 protein: SASSRDLRY
V gene: TRBV5-4; CDR3 protein: ASSLGASGGQETQY
V gene: TRBV7-9; CDR3 protein: ASSPGQGFYGYT
V gene: TRBV4-1; CDR3 protein: ASSRLTAEDTQY
V gene: TRBV5-5; CDR3 protein: ASSLLQGAWETQY
V gene: TRBV5-4; CDR3 protein: ASSPEGTNYGYT
V gene: TRBV10-3; CDR3 protein: AISESGTGTLYGYT
V gene: TRBV7-7; CDR3 protein: ASSPHGTGSYNEQF